One T cell receptor beta chain is described in this entry. The antigen it recognizes is unknown. No base-level quality is on record; no much larger clone is a single base apart. The library relied on the immunoSEQ multiplex PCR assay. TCRdb holds this immuneACCESS table with in-frame rearrangements only. Some clones are missing; in checked studies, unresolved V genes explain under half, and the rest has no known cause. The sample includes hundreds of thousands of clones, with around 87% observed a single time. The ten largest clonotypes hold 0.008% to 0.011% of the sample. For CDR1 and CDR2, the germline V gene lists SGHNT and YENEEA. V was cut back by 3 bases and J by 0 bases, leaving a gap of 9 bases between them. The CDR3 has 15 amino acids, counting the end cysteine and phenylalanine. Only the CDR3 region is kept as DNA, spanning 45 bases read in frame from base 1. The data originate from a study of shared T cell receptors in the human thymus (dated by TCRdb to the early 2020s). Regarding the study in general: The study examined how self-reactive, shared T-cell receptor alpha chains are generated in the human thymus.

The same sample was also studied in work on human thymus T cells. The second study's authors report: Immunologically healthy infants undergoing open corrective cardiac surgery for congenital heart defects in Finland were used as donors. The thymus tissue came from surgical resects taken out during corrective cardiac surgery. Both the thymic and the peripheral blood repertoires appeared to show biased V and J gene segment usage. Highly overlapping thymic TCR repertoires among unrelated individuals were reported in the related research. TCR alpha and beta repertoires from seven to nine infant thymus samples and four related peripheral blood samples were characterized in the study. The infant donors were roughly 7 to 244 days old, and the cohort included five or six males and two females. Thymocytes were mechanically released from the tissue and were stored as pellets of roughly 9-33 million cells at -70 degrees C. A QIAsymphony instrument was used to extract genomic DNA from frozen cell pellets. The immunoSEQ multiplex PCR assay was used to amplify the TCRB and TCRAD loci from a standardized amount of quality-controlled genomic DNA. The amplicons covered the V(D)J region and were long enough to include the CDR3 and to identify the V and J genes. Through the commercial immunoSEQ service, the amplicons were sequenced on an Illumina platform. Corrections for primer bias and sequencing errors followed previously described methods, while TCRAD and TCRB definitions were based on the IMGT database. The repertoires were analysed using immunoSEQ Analyzer 3.0 and VDJTools for basic statistics, V/J segment usage, diversity estimates, rarefaction and pairwise overlap. To estimate diversity, the Chao1, ChaoE, Efron-Thisted, Shannon and inverse Simpson indices were applied, and diversity was also estimated on datasets down-sampled to the smallest sample. For repertoire overlap, CDR3 nucleotide sequence, V gene and J gene had to match strictly, and clustering was done by Jaccard-based multidimensional scaling. On average, thymus samples gave 800,000 or so unique TCRB clonotypes, whereas blood samples gave some 84,000.

The origin of this receptor is a boy under two years old with a congenital heart defect. Donor details come from another sample of the same person, matched by shared clones. The sample consisted of thymocytes. The sequence joins TRBV11-3 to TRBJ2-1, and possibly TRBD2, on 5 matching bases. The CDR3 here reads CASSLERLSYNEQFF. DNA sequence: TGTGCCAGCAGCTTGGAGCGGCTCTCCTACAATGAGCAGTTCTTC.